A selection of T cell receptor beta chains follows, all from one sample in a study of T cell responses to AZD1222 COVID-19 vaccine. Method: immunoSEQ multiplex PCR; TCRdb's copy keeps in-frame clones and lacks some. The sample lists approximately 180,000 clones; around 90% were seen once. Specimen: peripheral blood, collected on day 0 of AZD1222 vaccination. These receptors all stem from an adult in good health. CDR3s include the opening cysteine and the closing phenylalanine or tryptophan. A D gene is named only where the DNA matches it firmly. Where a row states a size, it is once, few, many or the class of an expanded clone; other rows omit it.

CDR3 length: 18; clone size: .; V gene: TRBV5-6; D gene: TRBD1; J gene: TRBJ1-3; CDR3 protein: CASSLLQTGAASGNTIYF; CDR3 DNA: TGTGCCAGCAGCTTGCTTCAAACAGGGGCGGCCTCTGGAAACACCATATATTTT
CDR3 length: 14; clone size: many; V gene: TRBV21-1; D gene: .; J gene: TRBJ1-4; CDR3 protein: CASSKNREGEKLFF; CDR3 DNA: TGTGCCAGCAGCAAGAACAGGGAAGGAGAAAAACTGTTTTTT
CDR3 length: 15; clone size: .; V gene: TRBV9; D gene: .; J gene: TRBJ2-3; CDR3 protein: CASSVAGTRADTQYF; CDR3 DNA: TGTGCCAGCAGCGTAGCTGGGACCCGAGCGGATACGCAGTATTTT
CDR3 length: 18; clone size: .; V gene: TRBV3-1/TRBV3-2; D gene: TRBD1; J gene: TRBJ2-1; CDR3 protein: CASSQAARGRHTYNEQFF; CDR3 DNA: TGTGCCAGCAGCCAAGCGGCCAGGGGGCGTCATACCTACAATGAGCAGTTCTTC
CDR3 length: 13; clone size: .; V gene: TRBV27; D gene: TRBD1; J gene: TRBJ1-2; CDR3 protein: CASRTGTGYGYTF; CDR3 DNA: TGTGCCAGCAGGACAGGGACGGGCTATGGCTACACCTTC
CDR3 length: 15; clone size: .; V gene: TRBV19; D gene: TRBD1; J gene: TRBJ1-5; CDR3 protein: CASSGGQGNNQPQHF; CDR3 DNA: TGTGCCAGTAGTGGAGGACAGGGGAACAATCAGCCCCAGCATTTT
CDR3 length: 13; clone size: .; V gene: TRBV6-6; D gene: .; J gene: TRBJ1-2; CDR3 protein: CASSYRGMRGYTF; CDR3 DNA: TGTGCCAGCAGTTACCGGGGCATGAGGGGCTACACCTTC
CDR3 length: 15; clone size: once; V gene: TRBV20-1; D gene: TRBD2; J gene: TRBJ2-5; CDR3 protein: CSASSASGGQETQYF; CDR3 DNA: TGCAGTGCTAGTTCGGCTAGCGGGGGCCAAGAGACCCAGTACTTC
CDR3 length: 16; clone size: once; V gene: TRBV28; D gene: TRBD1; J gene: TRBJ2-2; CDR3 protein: CASSLGTGWNTGELFF; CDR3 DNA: TGTGCCAGCAGTTTGGGGACAGGGTGGAACACCGGGGAGCTGTTTTTT
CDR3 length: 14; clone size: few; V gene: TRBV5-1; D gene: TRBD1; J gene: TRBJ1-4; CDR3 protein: CASSEQGAHEKLFF; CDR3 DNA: TGCGCCAGCAGCGAACAGGGGGCGCATGAAAAACTGTTTTTT
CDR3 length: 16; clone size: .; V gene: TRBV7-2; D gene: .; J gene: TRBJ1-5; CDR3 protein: CASSLDSVRFGQPQHF; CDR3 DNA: TGTGCCAGCAGCCTTGACTCGGTACGGTTTGGTCAGCCCCAGCATTTT
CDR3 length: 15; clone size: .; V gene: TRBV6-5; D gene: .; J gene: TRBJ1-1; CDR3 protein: CASSYQGRGNTEAFF; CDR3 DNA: TGTGCCAGCAGTTATCAGGGGCGGGGGAACACTGAAGCTTTCTTT
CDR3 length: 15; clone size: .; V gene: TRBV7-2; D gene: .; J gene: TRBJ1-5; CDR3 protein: CASSLNRVSNQPQHF; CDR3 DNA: TGTGCCAGCAGCTTAAACAGGGTTAGCAATCAGCCCCAGCATTTT
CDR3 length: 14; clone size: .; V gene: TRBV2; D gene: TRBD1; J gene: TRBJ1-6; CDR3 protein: CASSSGTVGSPLHF; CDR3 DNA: TGTGCCAGCAGCTCCGGGACAGTAGGGTCACCCCTCCACTTT
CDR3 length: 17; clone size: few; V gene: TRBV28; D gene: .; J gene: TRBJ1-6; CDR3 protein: CASSSGSRGSYNSPLHF; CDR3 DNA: TGTGCCAGCAGCTCAGGGTCTCGGGGCTCCTATAATTCACCCCTCCACTTT
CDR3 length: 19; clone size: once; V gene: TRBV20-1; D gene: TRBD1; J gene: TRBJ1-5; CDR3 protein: CSASSTFGTGGLGNQPQHF; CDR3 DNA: TGCAGTGCTAGTAGTACATTCGGGACAGGGGGTTTGGGCAATCAGCCCCAGCATTTT
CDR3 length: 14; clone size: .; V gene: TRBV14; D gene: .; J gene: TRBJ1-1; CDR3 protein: CASSQDSLNTEAFF; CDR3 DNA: TGTGCCAGCAGCCAGGACAGTCTGAACACTGAAGCTTTCTTT
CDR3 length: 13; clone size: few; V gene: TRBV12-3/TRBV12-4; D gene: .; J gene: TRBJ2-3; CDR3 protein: CASSPSGTDTQYF; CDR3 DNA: TGTGCCAGCAGTCCTAGCGGCACAGATACGCAGTATTTT
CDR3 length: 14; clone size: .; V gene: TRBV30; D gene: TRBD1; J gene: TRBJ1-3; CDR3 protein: CASRTGLSGNTIYF; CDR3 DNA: TGTGCCTCCCGGACAGGACTCTCTGGAAACACCATATATTTT
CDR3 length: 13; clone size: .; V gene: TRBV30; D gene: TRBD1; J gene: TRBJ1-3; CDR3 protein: CASGQGAGNTIYF; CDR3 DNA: TGTGCCTCCGGACAGGGGGCAGGAAACACCATATATTTT
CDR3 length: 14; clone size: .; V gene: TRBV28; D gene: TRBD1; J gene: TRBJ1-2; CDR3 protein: CASRQGLAFYGYTF; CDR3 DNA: TGTGCCAGCAGACAGGGGCTTGCGTTCTATGGCTACACCTTC
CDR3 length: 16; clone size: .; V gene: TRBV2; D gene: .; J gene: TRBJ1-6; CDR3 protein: CASSVEQLASNSPLHF; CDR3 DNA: TGTGCCAGCAGTGTCGAACAGCTAGCTAGCAATTCACCCCTCCACTTT
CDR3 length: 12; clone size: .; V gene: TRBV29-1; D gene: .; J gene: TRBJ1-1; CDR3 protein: CSVTITGTEAFF; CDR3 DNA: TGCAGCGTGACGATAACGGGCACTGAAGCTTTCTTT
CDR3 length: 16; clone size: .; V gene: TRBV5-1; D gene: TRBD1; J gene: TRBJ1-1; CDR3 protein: CASSLVGTGANTEAFF; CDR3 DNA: TGCGCCAGCAGCTTGGTCGGGACAGGGGCGAACACTGAAGCTTTCTTT
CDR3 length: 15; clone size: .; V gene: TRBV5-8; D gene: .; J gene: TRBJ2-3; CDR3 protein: CASSADRPSTDTQYF; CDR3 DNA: TGTGCCAGCAGCGCTGACAGGCCTAGCACAGATACGCAGTATTTT
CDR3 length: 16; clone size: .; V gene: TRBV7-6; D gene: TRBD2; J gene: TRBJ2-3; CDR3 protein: CASSLGAGGLTDTQYF; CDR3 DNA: TGTGCCAGCAGCTTAGGAGCGGGGGGGCTCACAGATACGCAGTATTTT